Each of the 31 T cell receptor beta chains below was sequenced from the same sample in a study of cytomegalovirus exposure and HLA in healthy donors. The table came from immunoSEQ multiplex PCR; TCRdb's copy has only in-frame clones and leaves some out. The profile covers approximately 110,000 clones, with 85% to 95% appearing a single time and approximately 1.3% taken by the ten largest. Sequencing was done on a sample of PBMCs. The receptors stem from a woman in her late teens or twenties in good health and CMV-seronegative.

The CDR3 nucleotides are TGCGCCGGAGGTCAAGAAAGATACAATGAGCAGTTCTTC. This codes for CAGGQERYNEQFF. This rearrangement joins TRBV10-2 to TRBJ2-1, with D maybe TRBD2 (5 bases). Germline V lookup: CDR1 WSHSY, CDR2 SAAADI. Trimming pared 11 bases from V and 4 bases from J, leaving 15 bases between. The CDR3 consists of 13 residues.

The table lists this clone with a count of one. The genes are TRBV27 and TRBJ2-7; a possible D gene is TRBD1 (5 bases). Germline values: CDR1 MNHEY, CDR2 SMNVEV (reference sequence). With 6 bases removed from V and 1 base from J, the gap between germline ends came to 10 bases. The CDR3 length is 13 residues. The CDR3 here is CASSRQISYEQYF. CDR3 DNA sequence: TGTGCCAGCAGCCGACAGATATCCTACGAGCAGTACTTC.

The rearrangement links TRBV5-1 to TRBJ2-5; no reliable D call. Deletions cut 2 bases from V and 7 bases from J, with 18 bases between. There are 15 residues in the CDR3. Germline loops: CDR1 SGHRS, CDR2 YFSETQ. As DNA, the CDR3 is TGCGCCAGCAGCTTACCAACTAAGTACGAAGGGACCCAGTACTTC. It yields the protein CASSLPTKYEGTQYF.

Only a few counts were recorded for this clone. This chain links TRBV2 with TRBJ2-3; the D is unclear. In germline, CDR1 is SNHLY, CDR2 FYNNEI. The V end lost 7 bases, the J end lost 4 bases, and 9 bases lay between the germline ends. This CDR3 region has 12 residues. Here the CDR3 reads CASNQLADTQYF. CDR3 nucleotides: TGTGCCAGCAACCAGCTAGCAGATACGCAGTATTTT.

V is TRBV28 and J is TRBJ2-7; D might be TRBD2 (6 bases). The ends were cut back, 6 bases at V and 5 bases at J, with 14 bases in the middle. Looked up from germline, CDR1 is MDHEN and CDR2 is SYDVKM. CDR3 length: 13 residues. Here the CDR3 DNA reads TGTGCCAGCAGGCGCCCGGGAGTACACGAGCAGTACTTC. Protein sequence: CASRRPGVHEQYF.

This clone showed up just once. This chain uses TRBV5-1 with TRBJ2-1, with D hard to call. CDR3 length equals 14 residues. Germline CDR1 reads SGHRS; CDR2 reads YFSETQ. Trimming left V 3 bases short and J 5 bases short, with 12 bases between. The CDR3 DNA reads as TGCGCCAGCAGCTCCTCACTACAAAACAATGAGCAGTTCTTC. Encoded protein: CASSSSLQNNEQFF.

The V gene is TRBV6-6, the J gene TRBJ2-3, with 12 bases fitting TRBD1. This CDR3 is built from 15 residues. V shed 6 bases and J 6 bases; nucleotides not matched to a gene: 7. Germline assignment: CDR1 MNHNY and CDR2 SVGAGI (reference sequence). In DNA, the CDR3 is TGTGCCAGCAGGCCGGGACAGGGGGCCGGTGATACGCAGTATTTT. This codes for CASRPGQGAGDTQYF.

The rearrangement uses TRBV4-1 and TRBJ1-2; the D gene is possibly TRBD1 (5 bases). Trimming left V 5 bases short and J 2 bases short, with 12 bases between. The CDR3 spans 14 residues. The germline V gene encodes CDR1 MGHRA and CDR2 YSYEKL. Written as DNA, the CDR3 is TGCGCCAGCAGCGCCGCTAGGGGAAACTATGGCTACACCTTC. Protein product: CASSAARGNYGYTF.

The chain uses TRBV12-5 and TRBJ1-6, with 9 bases identical to TRBD1. The germline V gene encodes CDR1 LGHNT and CDR2 FRNRAP. Losses at the gene ends were 0 bases for V and 6 bases for J; bases not matched to a gene: 6. CDR3 length: 17 amino acids. The CDR3: CASGLVRPGQGNSPLHF. In DNA form, the CDR3 reads TGTGCTAGTGGTTTGGTCCGCCCGGGACAGGGTAATTCACCCCTCCACTTT.

The gene calls are TRBV4-2 and TRBJ2-6; 7 positions agree with TRBD1. The germline gives CDR1 LGHNA, CDR2 YNFKEQ. The CDR3 is 16 amino acids. V dropped 5 bases and J dropped 1; count of bases not matched to a gene: 5. The CDR3 region is CASSTTTGSGANVLTF. In DNA form, the CDR3 reads TGTGCCAGCAGCACAACGACAGGGTCTGGGGCCAACGTCCTGACTTTC.

This chain joins TRBV15 and TRBJ1-5; tentatively, D is TRBD1 (5 bases). Trimming pared 5 bases from V and 7 bases from J, leaving 18 bases between. Germline-derived CDR1 and CDR2 are LNHNV and YYDKDF (reference sequence). This CDR3 comprises 15 residues. CDR3 coding DNA: TGTGCCACCAGCGGTCAGGGAAATGATGACCAGCCCCAGCATTTT. It specifies CATSGQGNDDQPQHF.

Concerning this clone itself: This clone may be a read error of a much larger clone one base away. The chain combines TRBV27 with TRBJ2-3; 15 bases fit TRBD2. The CDR3 extends over 15 amino acids. Unmatched junction bases numbered 1, after V lost 5 bases and J lost 4 bases. CDR1 is MNHEY and CDR2 is SMNVEV in the germline V gene (reference sequence). CDR3: CASSGLAGGPDTQYF. CDR3 sequence (DNA): TGTGCCAGCAGTGGACTAGCGGGAGGGCCAGATACGCAGTATTTT.

This sequence joins TRBV5-4 and TRBJ1-5, with D tentatively TRBD1 (5 bases). The CDR3 consists of 13 residues. Looked up from germline, CDR1 is SGHNT and CDR2 is YYREEE (reference sequence). V was cut by 0 bases and J by 7 bases, with 8 bases left in between. CDR3 DNA: TGTGCCAGCAGCTTGGCAGGGCAGCAGCCCCAGCATTTT. Its protein product is CASSLAGQQPQHF.

The chain carries TRBV30 and TRBJ2-7; tentative D call: TRBD1 (6 bases). CDR1 is GTSNPN and CDR2 is SVGIG in the germline V gene (reference sequence). The CDR3 sequence is 13 residues long. The V end lost 3 bases, the J end lost 3 bases, and 12 bases lay between the germline ends. The CDR3 loop reads CAWSALGGYEQYF. CDR3 nucleotide sequence: TGTGCCTGGAGCGCATTAGGGGGCTACGAGCAGTACTTC.

The chain employs TRBV11-2 and TRBJ2-1; D perhaps matches TRBD2 (6 bases). The CDR3 runs to 14 residues. Trimming removed 7 bases from V and 5 bases from J, with 15 bases in between. Germline V gene sequence: CDR1 SGHAT, CDR2 FQNNGV. The CDR3 region has the DNA TGTGCCAGCACCGAGACTAGAAACCACAATGAGCAGTTCTTC. It is translated as CASTETRNHNEQFF.

The CDR3 here is CASSTQLAGYDTQYF. DNA of the CDR3: TGCGCCAGCAGCACCCAACTAGCGGGGTATGATACGCAGTATTTT. V gene TRBV5-1 combines with J gene TRBJ2-3, with 10 bases that match TRBD2. J lost 6 bases, V lost 4 bases, and 8 bases had no gene match. The germline V gene encodes CDR1 SGHRS and CDR2 YFSETQ. The CDR3 has 15 residues.

The gene calls are TRBV5-1 and TRBJ2-1, with 8 bases fitting TRBD2. The germline gives CDR1 SGHRS, CDR2 YFSETQ. V lost 1 base, J lost 6 bases, and 6 bases stayed unmatched. This CDR3 has 15 residues. CDR3 nucleotide sequence: TGCGCCAGCAGCTTGACTAGCGGATGGGGCAATGAGCAGTTCTTC. This codes for CASSLTSGWGNEQFF. Drawing the rest from reference TRBV5-1 and TRBJ2-1, the complete variable domain is KAGVTQTPRYLIKTRGQQVTLSCSPISGHRSVSWYQQTPGQGLQFLFEYFSETQRNKGNFPGRFSGRQFSNSRSEMNVSTLELGDSALYLCASSLTSGWGNEQFFGPGTRLTVL.

The chain links TRBV28 to TRBJ1-1, with D possibly matching TRBD1 (5 bases). The ends were cut back, 6 bases at V and 3 bases at J, with 14 bases in the middle. The V gene's germline CDR1 is MDHEN and CDR2 SYDVKM. This CDR3 has 14 residues. In DNA, the CDR3 is TGTGCCAGCAGGCTTCCCGGAGGGGACACTGAAGCTTTCTTT. Translated: CASRLPGGDTEAFF. Full variable domain (remainder filled in from reference TRBV28 and TRBJ1-1): DVKVTQSSRYLVKRTGEKVFLECVQDMDHENMFWYRQDPGLGLRLIYFSYDVKMKEKGDIPEGYSVSREKKERFSLILESASTNQTSMYLCASRLPGGDTEAFFGQGTRLTVV.

This sequence joins TRBV27 and TRBJ2-7; TRBD2 matches 11 bases. Germline-derived CDR1 and CDR2 are MNHEY and SMNVEV (reference sequence). The CDR3 contains 16 residues. V lost 4 bases to trimming and J lost 3 bases; unmatched junction nucleotides: 8. The CDR3 region is CASSSLTSGSDYEQYF. The DNA of the CDR3 is TGTGCCAGCAGTTCGCTTACTAGCGGGAGCGACTACGAGCAGTACTTC.

The chain uses TRBV6-5 and TRBJ1-1; D may be TRBD1 (5 bases). Trimming pared 6 bases from V and 1 base from J, leaving 15 bases between. The CDR3 sequence is 15 residues long. Germline CDR1 reads MNHEY; CDR2 reads SVGAGI. This CDR3 reads CASSPPRQRNTEAFF. For the CDR3, the DNA is TGTGCCAGCAGCCCCCCCCGACAGAGGAACACTGAAGCTTTCTTT.

This clone was counted once. This chain links TRBV28 with TRBJ2-5, with 9 nucleotides matching TRBD1. Germline loops: CDR1 MDHEN, CDR2 SYDVKM. The CDR3 contains 13 residues. Trimming at V came to 4 bases and at J to 3 bases, leaving 0 bases not matched to a gene. The CDR3 DNA sequence: TGTGCCAGCAGTTGGACAGGGGAAGAGACCCAGTACTTC. It yields the protein CASSWTGEETQYF. Together with reference TRBV28 and TRBJ2-5, the CDR3 gives the full variable domain: DVKVTQSSRYLVKRTGEKVFLECVQDMDHENMFWYRQDPGLGLRLIYFSYDVKMKEKGDIPEGYSVSREKKERFSLILESASTNQTSMYLCASSWTGEETQYFGPGTRLLVL.

The rearrangement joins TRBV5-1 to TRBJ2-7; the D gene is possibly TRBD1 (6 bases). The CDR3 is 16 residues long. Germline CDR1 SGHRS, CDR2 YFSETQ. V lost 4 bases and J lost 4, with 21 bases in between. The CDR3 sequence is CASSPNTGLGSYEQYF. The CDR3 bases are TGCGCCAGCAGCCCAAATACAGGGCTTGGTTCGTACGAGCAGTACTTC.

The chain employs TRBV19 and TRBJ2-1; 12 nucleotides agree with TRBD2. CDR1 and CDR2 (germline): LNHDA, SQIVND (reference sequence). The CDR3 has 18 amino acids. Trimming cost V 3 bases and J 0 bases; bases outside gene matches: 6. The CDR3 loop is CASSMGTSGPSSYNEQFF. For the CDR3, the DNA is TGTGCCAGTAGTATGGGGACTAGCGGGCCTAGCTCCTACAATGAGCAGTTCTTC.

This chain joins TRBV11-2 and TRBJ2-7, with 8 bases identical to TRBD2. The length of the CDR3 is 15 residues. Germline-derived CDR1 and CDR2 are SGHAT and FQNNGV. Germline trimming cut 1 base from V and 2 bases from J; bases unmatched to any gene: 4. CDR3 sequence: CASSLGSGGAYEQYF. CDR3 coding DNA: TGTGCCAGCAGCTTAGGTTCGGGAGGGGCCTACGAGCAGTACTTC.

This clone was observed a single time. CDR3: CASSYSAGGRITEQYF. The CDR3 region has the DNA TGTGCCAGCAGTTACTCTGCGGGAGGTCGGATCACCGAGCAGTACTTC. The V and J genes are TRBV6-5 and TRBJ2-7; 8 nucleotides match TRBD2. V was pared by 0 bases and J by 6 bases, with 10 bases of the junction left unmatched. Looked up from germline, CDR1 is MNHEY and CDR2 is SVGAGI. This CDR3 comprises 16 residues.

This chain joins TRBV10-3 and TRBJ2-5; D is ambiguous. Germline V CDR1 and CDR2: ENHRY, SYGVKD. The CDR3 consists of 12 residues. V lost 3 bases and J lost 0, with 2 bases in between. The CDR3 is CAISDNQETQYF. In nucleotides, the CDR3 is TGTGCCATCAGTGACAACCAAGAGACCCAGTACTTC.

The chain carries TRBV5-1 and TRBJ1-1, with 7 bases aligning to TRBD1. This CDR3 has 15 residues. The germline CDR1 and CDR2 sequences are SGHRS and YFSETQ. V lost 3 bases to trimming and J lost 0 bases; unmatched junction nucleotides: 5. The CDR3 sequence is CASSSTGAMNTEAFF. The CDR3 region has the DNA TGCGCCAGCAGCTCAACAGGGGCCATGAACACTGAAGCTTTCTTT.

In this sample, this clone turned up once. The CDR3 loop reads CASSSQGVGTGELFF. The CDR3 DNA reads as TGTGCCAGCAGCTCACAGGGGGTAGGGACCGGGGAGCTGTTTTTT. The V call is TRBV5-4, the J call TRBJ2-2; TRBD1 matches 8 bases. The CDR3 runs 15 residues. V shed 3 bases and J 5 bases; nucleotides not matched to a gene: 6. Germline V gene data show CDR1 as SGHNT and CDR2 as YYREEE (reference sequence).

With regard to this clone: No DNA is shown, since the ends of the CDR3 on it are uncertain; the CDR3 is the one TCRdb lists. This CDR3 reads CASVGTGSMCTF. The chain employs TRBV19 and TRBJ1-2; the D call TRBD1 from the table was never checked on the DNA. The CDR3 region is 12 residues in length, termini included. CDR1 is LNHDA, CDR2 SQIVND, per germline (reference sequence).

J is TRBJ1-6 and V is TRBV10-3; 8 bases map to TRBD1. V trimming: 9 bases; J trimming: 14 bases; junction bases outside the gene matches: 15. The CDR3 contains 14 residues. Per germline, CDR1 ENHRY and CDR2 SYGVKD. The CDR3 nucleotides are TGTGCCATTAGACAGGGGCCGGACGGATCGGCCCTCCACTTT. Amino acids: CAIRQGPDGSALHF.

V is TRBV19 and J is TRBJ2-7; D is possibly TRBD1 (6 bases). CDR1 LNHDA and CDR2 SQIVND come from the germline V gene (reference sequence). The CDR3 has 14 amino acids. Trimming stripped 4 bases from V and 7 bases from J, with 17 bases between. The CDR3 nucleotides are TGTGCCAGTAGTACTAAGACCAGGGGTGGGGAGCAGTACTTC. It yields the protein CASSTKTRGGEQYF.